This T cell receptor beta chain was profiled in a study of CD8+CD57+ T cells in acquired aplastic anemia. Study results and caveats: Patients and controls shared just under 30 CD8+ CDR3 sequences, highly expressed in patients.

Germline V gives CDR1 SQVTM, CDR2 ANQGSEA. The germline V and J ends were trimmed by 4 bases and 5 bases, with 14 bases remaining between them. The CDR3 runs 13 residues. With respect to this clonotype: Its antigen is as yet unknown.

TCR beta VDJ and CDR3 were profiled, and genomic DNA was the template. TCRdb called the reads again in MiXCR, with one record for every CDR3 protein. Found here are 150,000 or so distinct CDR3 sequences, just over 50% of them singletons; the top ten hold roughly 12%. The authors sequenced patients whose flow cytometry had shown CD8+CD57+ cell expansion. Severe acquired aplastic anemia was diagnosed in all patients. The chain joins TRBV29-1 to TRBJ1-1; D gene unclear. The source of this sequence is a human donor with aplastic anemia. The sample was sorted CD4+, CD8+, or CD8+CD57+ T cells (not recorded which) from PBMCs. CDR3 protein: CSVAGPSLTEAFF. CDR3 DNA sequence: TGCAGCGTTGCTGGACCCTCACTTACTGAAGCTTTCTTT.